The T cell receptor (beta chain) under discussion was sequenced for a study of T cells and Merkel cell carcinoma outcomes. Study conclusions and caveats: Repertoire plus T-cell density reportedly predicted Merkel cell carcinoma outcomes.

With respect to this clone: What it binds is unknown.

The data were produced by immunoSEQ multiplex PCR, yet TCRdb's version contains in-frame clones alone and is incomplete. The table lists approximately 10,000 clones, roughly 95% of them singletons, with approximately 0.97% in the top ten. This CDR3 is 15 amino acids long. V lost 0 bases, J lost 5 bases, and 15 bases lay in between. Germline CDR1 SGHNT, CDR2 YYREEE (reference sequence). The receptor was isolated from a human donor with Merkel cell carcinoma. The rearrangement links TRBV5-4 to TRBJ2-7; possible D gene TRBD2, 5 bases. Sequenced input: tumor tissue from Merkel cell carcinoma. In nucleotides, the CDR3 is TGTGCCAGCAGCTTGGCCGGTGGGAGTCGTAACGAGCAGTACTTC. Translating it yields CASSLAGGSRNEQYF.